The 26 T cell receptor beta chains in this list originate from one sample, sequenced in a study of response to subunit inactivated influenza vaccine. A single record per CDR3 protein comes from TCRdb applying MiXCR to the RT-PCR reads. The sample gives roughly 520,000 distinct CDR3 sequences, roughly 27% of which show up once; around 2% is in the top ten. Sequencing was performed on CD4+ T cells sorted from PBMCs, taken around 5 days after vaccination. The receptors were sampled from a man aged 50 to 60 who received an inactivated influenza vaccine.

This clonotype showed up just a few times. CDR3 in DNA: TGTGCCAGCAGTTACTCGATGATCCTGTCCGAGCAGTACTTC. It yields the protein CASSYSMILSEQYF. V is TRBV6-2 or TRBV6-3 and J is TRBJ2-7; unclear D gene. This CDR3 has 14 residues. V shed 0 bases and J shed 6 bases, with 12 bases lying between them. Germline CDR1 and CDR2: MNHEY and SVGEGT.

This clonotype appeared a few times. The chain joins TRBV11-2 to TRBJ2-2; 8 bases map to TRBD1. J lost 4 bases, V lost 6 bases, and 10 bases had no gene match. The CDR3 totals 16 residues. Looked up from germline, CDR1 is SGHAT and CDR2 is FQNNGV. CDR3 region: CASRPTGTGATGELFF. CDR3 DNA: TGTGCCAGCAGACCAACCGGGACAGGAGCCACCGGGGAGCTGTTTTTT.

The chain joins TRBV9 to TRBJ2-5; maybe TRBD2 (6 bases). Germline V CDR1 and CDR2: SGDLS, YYNGEE. This CDR3 region has 14 residues. V was pared by 1 base and J by 4 bases, with 11 bases between. The CDR3 DNA reads TGTGCCAGCAGCGTATTCGGGAGAGGAGAGACCCAGTACTTC. This sequence encodes CASSVFGRGETQYF.

This clonotype appeared a few times. This chain links TRBV11-2 with TRBJ1-1, with 8 positions matching TRBD1. The V and J ends lost 5 bases and 6 bases, in that order; junction bases with no gene match: 17. The CDR3 runs 17 residues. Germline assignment: CDR1 SGHAT and CDR2 FQNNGV. The CDR3 DNA reads as TGTGCCAGCAGCCCAGGACAGGGCCGAAAATCGAGGGCTGAAGCTTTCTTT. This gives the protein CASSPGQGRKSRAEAFF.

V and J are TRBV28 and TRBJ2-3; the D is unclear. V was clipped by 4 bases and J by 7 bases, with 9 bases between them. Germline V gene lookup returns CDR1 MDHEN and CDR2 SYDVKM. The CDR3 contains 12 residues. The CDR3: CASSSQRNTQYF. CDR3 nucleotide sequence: TGTGCCAGCAGTTCCCAACGGAATACGCAGTATTTT.

The chain links TRBV7-2 to TRBJ2-3; tentatively, D is TRBD1 (5 bases). Germline values: CDR1 SGHTA, CDR2 FQGNSA. Trimming pared 5 bases from V and 7 bases from J, leaving 13 bases between. The CDR3 is 13 amino acids. CDR3 bases: TGTGCCAGCAGCCGCCCGCAGGGATATACGCAGTATTTT. This translates into CASSRPQGYTQYF.

This clonotype was seen only a few times. The rearrangement links TRBV5-1 to TRBJ1-6; weak D call: TRBD1 (5 bases). V was trimmed by 0 bases and J by 14 bases, leaving 15 bases between them. Germline V CDR1 and CDR2: SGHRS, YFSETQ. The CDR3 totals 14 residues. The DNA for the CDR3 is TGCGCCAGCAGCTTGGAGGACACGGTTGGGGCCCTCCACTTT. This translates into CASSLEDTVGALHF. Full variable domain (missing parts from reference TRBV5-1 and TRBJ1-6): KAGVTQTPRYLIKTRGQQVTLSCSPISGHRSVSWYQQTPGQGLQFLFEYFSETQRNKGNFPGRFSGRQFSNSRSEMNVSTLELGDSALYLCASSLEDTVGALHFGNGTRLTVT.

The chain carries TRBV3-1 and TRBJ2-7; D could derive from TRBD1 or TRBD2 (5 bases each). Trimming shortened V by 2 bases and J by 5 bases, and 13 bases separated the two germline ends. Per the germline V gene, CDR1 is LGHDT and CDR2 is YNNKEL (reference sequence). The CDR3 has 14 amino acids. The CDR3 is CASSQWERDHEQYF. CDR3 nucleotides: TGTGCCAGCAGCCAATGGGAGAGGGACCACGAGCAGTACTTC.

The CDR3 region is CASSFGGTGFYEQYF. Written as DNA, the CDR3 is TGTGCCAGCAGTTTTGGTGGGACAGGGTTCTACGAGCAGTACTTC. This rearrangement joins TRBV27 to TRBJ2-7; 9 positions agree with TRBD1. The CDR3 spans 15 residues. The V and J ends lost 3 bases and 3 bases, in that order; junction bases with no gene match: 6. Germline loops: CDR1 MNHEY, CDR2 SMNVEV (reference sequence).

The chain combines TRBV12-3 or TRBV12-4 with TRBJ1-1; D uncertain. The CDR3 spans 13 residues. Deletions cut 4 bases from V and 4 bases from J, with 10 bases between. CDR3: CASSSKASTEAFF. As DNA, the CDR3 is TGTGCCAGCAGTTCGAAGGCGAGCACTGAAGCTTTCTTT.

The chain employs TRBV18 and TRBJ2-5; D gene ambiguous. Per germline, CDR1 KGHSH and CDR2 LQKENI. CDR3 size: 14 residues. The germline V and J ends were trimmed by 0 bases and 4 bases, with 9 bases remaining between them. The CDR3 is CASSPPDPRETQYF. DNA for the CDR3: TGTGCCAGCTCACCACCGGACCCCAGAGAGACCCAGTACTTC.

The chain links TRBV7-3 to TRBJ2-2; D remains ambiguous. Trimming removed 4 bases from V and 0 bases from J, with 6 bases in between. Per the germline V gene, CDR1 is SGHTA and CDR2 is FQGTGA. The CDR3 spans 14 residues. The DNA for the CDR3 is TGTGCCAGCAGCTCCCAGGCGAACACCGGGGAGCTGTTTTTT. It translates to CASSSQANTGELFF.

This clonotype was found a few times. The chain has TRBV5-1 and TRBJ2-3; TRBD2 matches at 9 bases. V gave up 5 bases and J gave up 0 bases; unmatched junction bases: 4. The CDR3 runs 15 residues. Per the germline V gene, CDR1 is SGHRS and CDR2 is YFSETQ. The CDR3 sequence: CASRLGLASTDTQYF. Here the CDR3 DNA reads TGCGCCAGCAGGCTAGGACTAGCGAGCACAGATACGCAGTATTTT.

The V gene is TRBV6-4, the J gene TRBJ2-2; no reliable D call. This CDR3 is 14 amino acids long. The V end lost 6 bases, the J end lost 3 bases, and 11 bases lay between the germline ends. The germline V gene has CDR1 MRHNA and CDR2 SNTAGT. The CDR3 reads CASRPTAYTGELFF. As DNA, the CDR3 is TGTGCCAGCAGACCCACAGCGTACACCGGGGAGCTGTTTTTT.

This clonotype has just a few counts. This chain uses TRBV2 with TRBJ2-5; 10 positions match TRBD2. The CDR3 has 16 residues. Trimming removed 3 bases from V and 4 bases from J; junction bases left unmatched: 8. Germline lookup yields CDR1 SNHLY and CDR2 FYNNEI. CDR3 in amino acids: CASSEQSGGALETQYF. CDR3 in DNA: TGTGCCAGCAGTGAGCAGAGCGGGGGGGCCTTAGAGACCCAGTACTTC.

This chain connects TRBV5-6 to TRBJ2-1; 8 positions agree with TRBD2. The junction had 8 bases not matched to a gene; V was cut back by 2 bases and J by 4 bases. The CDR3 extends over 16 amino acids. Germline CDR1 reads SGHDT; CDR2 reads YYEEEE. The DNA for the CDR3 is TGTGCCAGCAGCTTAGATAGCGGGGCATATTACAATGAGCAGTTCTTC. This sequence encodes CASSLDSGAYYNEQFF.

The CDR3 nucleotides read TGTGCCAGCAGTTACGATCCGTACAATCAGCCCCAGCATTTT. Its protein is CASSYDPYNQPQHF. The chain employs TRBV6-5 and TRBJ1-5, with unresolved D. This CDR3 comprises 14 residues. V was shortened by 2 bases and J by 3 bases, with 8 bases between the two germline ends. From germline, CDR1 is MNHEY and CDR2 SVGAGI.

This clonotype showed up just a few times. This sequence joins TRBV4-3 and TRBJ2-1, with 10 bases fitting TRBD2. Germline CDR1 is LGHNA and CDR2 is YSLEER. CDR3 size: 19 residues. V trimming: 2 bases; J trimming: 4 bases; junction bases outside the gene matches: 14. The chain's CDR3 is CASSQQFKAGGDSYNEQFF. CDR3 sequence (DNA): TGCGCCAGCAGCCAACAGTTTAAAGCGGGAGGGGACTCGTACAATGAGCAGTTCTTC.

This clonotype was observed a handful of times. The chain combines TRBV6-1 with TRBJ2-1; tentatively, D is TRBD2 (5 bases). Trimming pared 2 bases from V and 4 bases from J, leaving 15 bases between. The CDR3 covers 16 residues. Germline assignment: CDR1 MNHNS and CDR2 SASEGT. The CDR3: CASSELGAATYNEQFF. In DNA form, the CDR3 reads TGTGCCAGCAGTGAATTAGGAGCGGCCACTTACAATGAGCAGTTCTTC.

This clonotype was detected only a few times. V and J are TRBV7-8 and TRBJ2-3, with 8 bases lining up with TRBD1. CDR1 is SGHVS and CDR2 is FQNEAQ in the germline V gene. The CDR3 sequence is 20 residues long. V lost 2 bases, J lost 5 bases, and 21 bases stayed unmatched. CDR3 nucleotides: TGTGCCAGCAGCTTACTAAACATCGGCCGAAGACAGGGGCGCCGAGATACGCAGTATTTT. Translating gives CASSLLNIGRRQGRRDTQYF.

J is TRBJ2-3 and V is TRBV18; tentatively, D is TRBD2 (5 bases). The CDR3 sequence is 16 residues long. V was pared by 3 bases and J by 2 bases, with 15 bases between. Germline loops: CDR1 KGHSH, CDR2 LQKENI. CDR3 amino acids: CASSPAGRPNTDTQYF. In nucleotides, the CDR3 is TGTGCCAGCTCACCGGCGGGCAGGCCCAACACAGATACGCAGTATTTT.

In nucleotides, the CDR3 is TGTGCCAGCAGCTTAGTTGGGACTAGCGGGAGTTCCTACAATGAGCAGTTCTTC. Translating gives CASSLVGTSGSSYNEQFF. The rearrangement links TRBV11-2 to TRBJ2-1, with TRBD2 matching 14 bases. The CDR3 loop spans 18 amino acids. Germline CDR1 is SGHAT and CDR2 is FQNNGV. V dropped 1 base and J dropped 1; count of bases not matched to a gene: 3.

The J gene is TRBJ2-1, the V gene TRBV20-1; D is unresolved. This CDR3 is 13 amino acids long. The V end was cut by 4 bases, the J end by 3 bases, with 10 bases between. CDR1 and CDR2 from the germline V gene are DFQATT and SNEGSKA (reference sequence). This CDR3 is CSAIRALYNEQFF. CDR3 nucleotide sequence: TGCAGTGCTATCCGGGCCCTCTACAATGAGCAGTTCTTC.

The chain employs TRBV20-1 and TRBJ1-5; a possible D gene is TRBD1 (5 bases). V was clipped by 2 bases and J by 4 bases, with 15 bases between them. Per germline, CDR1 DFQATT and CDR2 SNEGSKA (reference sequence). CDR3 size: 15 residues. The CDR3 nucleotides are TGCAGTGCTAGACAGGGTGGGTTTGGGAATCAGCCCCAGCATTTT. This translates into CSARQGGFGNQPQHF.

This clonotype was detected many times. The V call is TRBV12-3 or TRBV12-4, the J call TRBJ2-7; D call uncertain. The CDR3 contains 14 residues. With 6 bases removed from V and 4 bases from J, the gap between germline ends came to 16 bases. CDR3 loop: CASSLGRARYEQYF. The CDR3 region has the DNA TGTGCCAGCAGCCTCGGACGGGCAAGGTACGAGCAGTACTTC.

This sequence joins TRBV20-1 and TRBJ2-3; D possibly corresponds to TRBD1 (5 bases). CDR1 and CDR2 (germline): DFQATT, SNEGSKA (reference sequence). V lost 3 bases and J lost 3, with 7 bases in between. This CDR3 contains 12 residues. The CDR3: CSARTVTDTQYF. The DNA for the CDR3 is TGCAGTGCTAGGACAGTAACAGATACGCAGTATTTT.